Sequencing of this T cell receptor (beta chain) was carried out in a study of control samples from healthy donors and cancer patients. CDR1 and CDR2 from the germline V gene are SEHNR and FQNEAQ (reference sequence). V lost 4 bases to trimming and J lost 0 bases; unmatched junction nucleotides: 14. The CDR3 loop spans 18 amino acids. Sequencing used immunoSEQ multiplex PCR; TCRdb keeps in-frame clones, though not all of them. The sample contains some 40,000 clones, about 83% of which appear only once. The chain has TRBV7-9 and TRBJ1-2; 7 nucleotides line up with TRBD1. Sequenced sample: PBMCs. The sequence was obtained from a woman aged 55-70 years with lung cancer. The CDR3 loop is CASSSLRTGTDTNYGYTF. In DNA, the CDR3 is TGTGCCAGCAGCTCACTCCGCACCGGGACAGATACTAACTATGGCTACACCTTC. The entire variable domain, with the rest obtained from reference TRBV7-9 and TRBJ1-2, is as follows: DTGVSQNPRHKITKRGQNVTFRCDPISEHNRLYWYRQTLGQGPEFLTYFQNEAQLEKSRLLSDRFSAERPKGSFSTLEIQRTEQGDSAMYLCASSSLRTGTDTNYGYTFGSGTRLTVV.